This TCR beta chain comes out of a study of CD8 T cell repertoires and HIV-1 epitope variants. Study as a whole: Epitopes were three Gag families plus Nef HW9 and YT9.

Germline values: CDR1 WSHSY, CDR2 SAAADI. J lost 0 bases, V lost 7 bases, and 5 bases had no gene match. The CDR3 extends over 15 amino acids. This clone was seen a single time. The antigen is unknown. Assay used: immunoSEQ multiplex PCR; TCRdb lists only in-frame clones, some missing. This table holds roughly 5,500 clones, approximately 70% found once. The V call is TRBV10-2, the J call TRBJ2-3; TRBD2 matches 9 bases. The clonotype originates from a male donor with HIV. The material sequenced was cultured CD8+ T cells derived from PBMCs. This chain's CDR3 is CASKQTSGSTDTQYF. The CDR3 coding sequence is TGCGCCAGCAAGCAGACTAGCGGTAGCACAGATACGCAGTATTTT.